This T cell receptor (beta chain) was sequenced for a study of Graves' ophthalmopathy and Graves' hyperthyroidism. On the study more broadly: Blood was drawn at initial diagnosis, before any treatment.

Hyperthyroidism is called stable when no ophthalmopathy develops within 18 months of follow-up. Aged 18 to 65, hyperthyroidism patients had been newly diagnosed, with under 2 months' duration. Diagnoses were established from clinical symptoms, serum thyroxine, TRAb, thyroid ultrasound and orbital computed tomography. Germline loops: CDR1 SGHTA, CDR2 FQGNSA. This CDR3 region has 13 residues. The ends were cut back, 6 bases at V and 0 bases at J, with 9 bases in the middle. The sequenced template was RNA, covering the TCR beta CDR3 region. Second-round multiplex PCR came after first-round RT-PCR with HTBI primers. MiXCR, run by TCRdb on the multiplex PCR reads, gives a single entry per CDR3 protein. The sample consists of about 620,000 distinct CDR3 sequences, around a fifth of them appearing once.

Sequenced input: peripheral blood. This chain connects TRBV7-2 to TRBJ2-7; D is undetermined. This TCR derives from a woman aged 18 to 35 with stable Graves' hyperthyroidism. Some clones in this sample may be carry-over from other donors' samples. The CDR3 region is CASRLPPSYEQYF. DNA for the CDR3: TGTGCCAGCAGGCTCCCCCCCTCCTACGAGCAGTACTTC.